The sequence of this T cell receptor (beta chain) was determined in a study of response to subunit inactivated influenza vaccine. TCRdb processed the RT-PCR reads anew with MiXCR; each CDR3 protein has one entry. The sample yields a few hundred thousand distinct CDR3 sequences, around 10% seen once. V lost 0 bases, J lost 0 bases, and 12 bases stayed unmatched. The CDR3 length is 19 residues. Germline V lookup: CDR1 SQVTM, CDR2 ANQGSEA. This clonotype was observed a handful of times. These sequences were also reported in another study, on T cells expressing NK-cell markers. That source reports: Generation of TCR beta cDNA was performed by 5'RACE template switching incorporating UMIs. Cells sorted as CD3+CD56+NKG2C+, CD3+CD56+NKG2C- and CD3+CD56-NKG2C+ T cells supplied the TCR beta repertoires. The leading position in the CD3+CD56-NKG2C+ fraction of several donors also went to these clonotypes. Expanded NKG2C+ T cell clones had unclear HCMV specificity.

This clonotype was sampled from a man over 45 who received an inactivated influenza vaccine. The V call is TRBV29-1, the J call TRBJ2-7; TRBD1 agrees at 12 bases. This specimen was PBMCs from blood, taken on the day of vaccination. CDR3 bases: TGCAGCGTTGAAGATGCGACCGGGACAGGGGGCTTTATCTCCTACGAGCAGTACTTC. Its translation: CSVEDATGTGGFISYEQYF.